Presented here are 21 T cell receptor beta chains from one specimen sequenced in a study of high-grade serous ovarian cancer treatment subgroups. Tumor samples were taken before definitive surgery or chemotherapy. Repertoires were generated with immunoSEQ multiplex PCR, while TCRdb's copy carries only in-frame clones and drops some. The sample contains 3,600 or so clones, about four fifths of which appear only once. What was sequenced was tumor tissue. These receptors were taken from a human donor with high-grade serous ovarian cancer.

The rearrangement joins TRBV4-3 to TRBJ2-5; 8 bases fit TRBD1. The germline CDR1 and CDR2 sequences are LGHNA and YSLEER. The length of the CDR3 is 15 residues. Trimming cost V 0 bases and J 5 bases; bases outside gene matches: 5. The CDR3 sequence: CASSQEQGARETQYF. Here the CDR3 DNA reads TGCGCCAGCAGCCAAGAGCAGGGGGCGCGGGAGACCCAGTACTTC.

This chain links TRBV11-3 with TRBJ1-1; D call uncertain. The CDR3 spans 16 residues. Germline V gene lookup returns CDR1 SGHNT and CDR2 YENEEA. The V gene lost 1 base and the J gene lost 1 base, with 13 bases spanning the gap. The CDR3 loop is CASSLVRNGENTEAFF. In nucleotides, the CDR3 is TGTGCCAGCAGCTTAGTTCGAAACGGAGAGAACACTGAAGCTTTCTTT.

The CDR3 region has the DNA TGTGCCAGCAGAAACCGGGACTTCCCGAACACTGAAGCTTTCTTT. Amino acids: CASRNRDFPNTEAFF. This sequence joins TRBV5-4 and TRBJ1-1, with a tentative D call TRBD1 (5 bases). The CDR3 length is 15 residues. Germline V gene lookup returns CDR1 SGHNT and CDR2 YYREEE (reference sequence). With 5 bases removed from V and 1 base from J, the gap between germline ends came to 15 bases.

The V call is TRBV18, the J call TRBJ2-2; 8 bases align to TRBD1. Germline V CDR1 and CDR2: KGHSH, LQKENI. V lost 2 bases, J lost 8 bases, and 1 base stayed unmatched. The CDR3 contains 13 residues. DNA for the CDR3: TGTGCCAGCTCACCAGGACAGGGAGGGGAGCTGTTTTTT. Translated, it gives CASSPGQGGELFF.

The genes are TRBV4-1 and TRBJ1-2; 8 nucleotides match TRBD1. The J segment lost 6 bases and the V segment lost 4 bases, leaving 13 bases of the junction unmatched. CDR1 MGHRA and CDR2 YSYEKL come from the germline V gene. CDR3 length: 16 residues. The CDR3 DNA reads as TGCGCCAGCAGCCTGCAGCCTACAATACAGGGGGATGGCTACACCTTC. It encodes CASSLQPTIQGDGYTF.

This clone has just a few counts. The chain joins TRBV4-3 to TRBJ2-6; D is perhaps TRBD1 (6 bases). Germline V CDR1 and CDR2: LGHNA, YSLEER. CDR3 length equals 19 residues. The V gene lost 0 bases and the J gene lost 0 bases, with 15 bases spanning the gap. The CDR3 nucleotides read TGCGCCAGCAGCCAAGATCTACGAGGGGGACGCTCTGGGGCCAACGTCCTGACTTTC. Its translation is CASSQDLRGGRSGANVLTF.

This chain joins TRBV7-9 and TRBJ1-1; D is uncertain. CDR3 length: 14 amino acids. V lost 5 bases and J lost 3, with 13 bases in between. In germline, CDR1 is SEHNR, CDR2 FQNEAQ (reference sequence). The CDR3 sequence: CASSPDRVYTEAFF. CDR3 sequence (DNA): TGTGCCAGCAGCCCGGATCGAGTTTACACTGAAGCTTTCTTT.

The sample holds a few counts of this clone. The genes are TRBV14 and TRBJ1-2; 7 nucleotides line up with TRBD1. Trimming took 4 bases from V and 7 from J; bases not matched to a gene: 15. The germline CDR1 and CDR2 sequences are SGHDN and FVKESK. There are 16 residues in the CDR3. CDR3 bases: TGTGCCAGCAGCCCTTCACAGGGACAGTTCGGGAGTGGCTACACCTTC. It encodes CASSPSQGQFGSGYTF. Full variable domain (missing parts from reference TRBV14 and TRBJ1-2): EAGVTQFPSHSVIEKGQTVTLRCDPISGHDNLYWYRRVMGKEIKFLLHFVKESKQDESGMPNNRFLAERTGGTYSTLKVQPAELEDSGVYFCASSPSQGQFGSGYTFGSGTRLTVV.

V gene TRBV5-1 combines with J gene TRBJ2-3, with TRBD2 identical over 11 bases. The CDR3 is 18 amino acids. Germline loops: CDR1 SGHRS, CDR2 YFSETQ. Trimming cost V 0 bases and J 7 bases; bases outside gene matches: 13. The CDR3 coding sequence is TGCGCCAGCAGCTTGGATATTATGGCTAGCGGGGGGTGGAATACGCAGTATTTT. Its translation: CASSLDIMASGGWNTQYF.

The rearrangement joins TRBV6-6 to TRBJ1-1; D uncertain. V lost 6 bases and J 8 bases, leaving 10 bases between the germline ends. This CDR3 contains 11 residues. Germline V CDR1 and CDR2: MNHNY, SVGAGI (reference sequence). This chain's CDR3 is CASSSHREAFF. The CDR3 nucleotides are TGTGCCAGCAGCAGCCATCGAGAAGCTTTCTTT.

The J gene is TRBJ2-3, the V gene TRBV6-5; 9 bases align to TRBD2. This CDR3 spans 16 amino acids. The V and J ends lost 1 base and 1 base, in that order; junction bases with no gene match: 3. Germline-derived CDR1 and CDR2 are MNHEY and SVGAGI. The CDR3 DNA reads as TGTGCCAGCAGTTACTTAGCGGGGGCCGGCACAGATACGCAGTATTTT. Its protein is CASSYLAGAGTDTQYF.

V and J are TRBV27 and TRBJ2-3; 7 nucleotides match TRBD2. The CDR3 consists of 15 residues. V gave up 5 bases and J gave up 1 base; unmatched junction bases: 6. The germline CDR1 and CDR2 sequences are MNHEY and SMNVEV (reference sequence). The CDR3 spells CASSTTTSGTDTQYF. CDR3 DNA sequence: TGTGCCAGCAGTACCACCACTAGCGGCACAGATACGCAGTATTTT.

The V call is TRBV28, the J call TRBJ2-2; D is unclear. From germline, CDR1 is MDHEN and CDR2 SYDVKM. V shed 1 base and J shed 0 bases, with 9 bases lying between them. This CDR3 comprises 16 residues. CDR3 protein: CASSLFVRANTGELFF. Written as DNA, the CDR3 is TGTGCCAGCAGTTTATTCGTTAGGGCGAACACCGGGGAGCTGTTTTTT.

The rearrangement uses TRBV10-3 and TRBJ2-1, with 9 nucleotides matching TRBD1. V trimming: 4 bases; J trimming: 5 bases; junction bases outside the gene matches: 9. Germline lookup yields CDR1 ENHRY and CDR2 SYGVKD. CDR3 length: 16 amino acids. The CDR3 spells CAISGPTGGSDNEQFF. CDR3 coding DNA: TGTGCCATCAGTGGACCCACAGGGGGCTCGGACAATGAGCAGTTCTTC.

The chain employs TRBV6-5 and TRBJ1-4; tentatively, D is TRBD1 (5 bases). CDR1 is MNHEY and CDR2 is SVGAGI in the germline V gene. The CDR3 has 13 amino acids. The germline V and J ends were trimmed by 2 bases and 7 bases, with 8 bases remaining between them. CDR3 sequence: CASSYGTFEKLFF. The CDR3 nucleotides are TGTGCCAGCAGTTACGGGACCTTTGAAAAACTGTTTTTT.

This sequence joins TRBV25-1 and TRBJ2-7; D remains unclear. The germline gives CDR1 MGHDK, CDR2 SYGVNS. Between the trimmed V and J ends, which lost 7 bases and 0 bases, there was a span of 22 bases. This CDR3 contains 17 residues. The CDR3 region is CASTPKGVELFSYEQYF. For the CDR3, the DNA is TGTGCCAGCACTCCCAAAGGAGTCGAACTCTTCTCCTACGAGCAGTACTTC.

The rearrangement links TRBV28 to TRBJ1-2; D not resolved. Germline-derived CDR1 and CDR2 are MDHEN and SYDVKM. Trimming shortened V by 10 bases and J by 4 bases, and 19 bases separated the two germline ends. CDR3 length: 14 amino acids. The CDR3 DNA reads TGTGCCACCGACCCTTACGAAGGGTCCTATGGCTACACCTTC. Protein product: CATDPYEGSYGYTF.

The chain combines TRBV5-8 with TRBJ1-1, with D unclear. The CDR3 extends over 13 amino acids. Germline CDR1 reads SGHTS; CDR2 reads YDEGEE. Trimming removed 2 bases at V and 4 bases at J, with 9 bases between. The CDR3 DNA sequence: TGTGCCAGCAGCTTTTATAAATCCACTGAAGCTTTCTTT. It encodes CASSFYKSTEAFF.

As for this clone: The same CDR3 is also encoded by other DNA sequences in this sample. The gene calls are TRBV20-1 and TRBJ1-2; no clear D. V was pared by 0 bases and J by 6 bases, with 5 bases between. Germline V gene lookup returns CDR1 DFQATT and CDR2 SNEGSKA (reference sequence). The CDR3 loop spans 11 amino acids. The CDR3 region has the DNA TGCAGTGCTAGAGATCTAGATGGCTACACCTTC. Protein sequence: CSARDLDGYTF.

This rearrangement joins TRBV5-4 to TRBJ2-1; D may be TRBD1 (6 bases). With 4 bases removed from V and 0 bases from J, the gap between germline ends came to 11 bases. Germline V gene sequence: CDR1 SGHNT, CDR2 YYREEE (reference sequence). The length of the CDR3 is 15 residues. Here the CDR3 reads CASSREGDSYNEQFF. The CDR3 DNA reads TGTGCCAGCAGCCGTGAGGGGGACTCCTACAATGAGCAGTTCTTC.

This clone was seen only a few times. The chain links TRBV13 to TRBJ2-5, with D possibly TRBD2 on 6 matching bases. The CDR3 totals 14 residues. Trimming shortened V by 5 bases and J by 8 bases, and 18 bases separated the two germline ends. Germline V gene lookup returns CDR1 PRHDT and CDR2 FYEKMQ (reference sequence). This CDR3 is CASSMTGTQRTQYF. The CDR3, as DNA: TGTGCCAGCAGCATGACCGGGACTCAGAGAACCCAGTACTTC.